One and the same sample provided the 7 T cell receptor beta chains below, sequenced in a study of cytomegalovirus exposure and HLA in healthy donors. PCR was performed using 60 Vbeta and 13 Jbeta primers. Sequencing used immunoSEQ multiplex PCR; TCRdb keeps in-frame clones, though not all of them. The sample has some 180,000 clones, around 73% seen once. The sequencing input was PBMCs. These receptors were collected from a woman in her twenties or thirties in good health and CMV-seronegative.

The table lists this clone with a count of one. The V and J genes are TRBV19 and TRBJ1-1; TRBD1 might be the D (5 bases). V was cut by 3 bases and J by 3 bases, with 8 bases left in between. CDR3 length equals 13 residues. CDR1 and CDR2 from the germline V gene are LNHDA and SQIVND (reference sequence). The CDR3 DNA reads TGTGCCAGTAGTATGGGGGGATACACTGAAGCTTTCTTT. Translated: CASSMGGYTEAFF.

The genes are TRBV5-4 and TRBJ1-2; D gene ambiguous. The CDR3 spans 16 residues. V was pared by 0 bases and J by 3 bases, with 15 bases between. Germline CDR1 and CDR2: SGHNT and YYREEE (reference sequence). The CDR3 region has the DNA TGTGCCAGCAGCTTGGGCGGGAGGGCCTTTTACTATGGCTACACCTTC. It encodes CASSLGGRAFYYGYTF.

The CDR3 loop reads CASSNLYRRGTPHNEQFF. DNA for the CDR3: TGTGCCAGCAGCAACTTGTATCGGCGGGGGACCCCCCATAATGAGCAGTTCTTC. The chain carries TRBV21-1 and TRBJ2-1; no check of the table's D call, TRBD2, against the DNA was made. TRBV21-1 is a pseudogene. The CDR3 has 18 amino acids.

This rearrangement joins TRBV6-5 to TRBJ1-5, with D hard to call. Germline CDR1 reads MNHEY; CDR2 reads SVGAGI. V was shortened by 2 bases and J by 9 bases, with 11 bases between the two germline ends. The CDR3 contains 13 residues. This CDR3 reads CASSYSPNGPQHF. The CDR3 DNA is TGTGCCAGCAGTTACAGCCCCAATGGGCCCCAGCATTTT.

This rearrangement joins TRBV9 to TRBJ2-3; 10 nucleotides align to TRBD1. Germline V gene sequence: CDR1 SGDLS, CDR2 YYNGEE. The CDR3 extends over 15 amino acids. With V trimmed by 3 bases and J by 7 bases, 8 bases remained unmatched. As DNA, the CDR3 is TGTGCCAGCAGCGCCGGACAGGGGGTGAGCAATACGCAGTATTTT. Its translation: CASSAGQGVSNTQYF.

A few counts support this clone. The chain couples TRBV6-5 to TRBJ1-2; 7 bases fit TRBD1. The CDR3 has 13 residues. The V gene's germline CDR1 is MNHEY and CDR2 SVGAGI. V was pared by 5 bases and J by 4 bases, with 4 bases of the junction left unmatched. As DNA, the CDR3 is TGTGCCAGCAGTACGGGACAGATCTATGGCTACACCTTC. This codes for CASSTGQIYGYTF.

The rearrangement uses TRBV27 and TRBJ1-4; D is ambiguous. V lost 6 bases to trimming and J lost 7 bases, with 9 bases between them. The CDR3 spans 12 residues. CDR1 MNHEY and CDR2 SMNVEV come from the germline V gene (reference sequence). The CDR3 DNA is TGTGCCAGCAGGAGGGTTAGTGAAAAACTGTTTTTT. It translates to CASRRVSEKLFF.